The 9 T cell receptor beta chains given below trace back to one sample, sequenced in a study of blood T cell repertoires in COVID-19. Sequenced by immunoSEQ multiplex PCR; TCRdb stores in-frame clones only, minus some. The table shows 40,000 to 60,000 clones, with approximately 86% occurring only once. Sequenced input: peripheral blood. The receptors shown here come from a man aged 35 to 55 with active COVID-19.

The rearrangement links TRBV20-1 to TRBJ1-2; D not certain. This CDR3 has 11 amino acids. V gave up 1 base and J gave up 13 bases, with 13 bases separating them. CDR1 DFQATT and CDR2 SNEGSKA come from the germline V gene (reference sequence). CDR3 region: CSARVRRLTTF. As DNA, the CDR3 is TGCAGTGCTAGAGTTCGTCGGTTAACCACCTTC.

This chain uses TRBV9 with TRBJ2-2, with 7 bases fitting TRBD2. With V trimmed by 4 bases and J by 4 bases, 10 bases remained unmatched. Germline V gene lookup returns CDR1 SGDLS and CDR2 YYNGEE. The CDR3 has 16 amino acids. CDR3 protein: CASSIPGREGTGELFF. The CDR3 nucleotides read TGTGCCAGCAGCATCCCGGGCAGGGAGGGCACCGGGGAGCTGTTTTTT.

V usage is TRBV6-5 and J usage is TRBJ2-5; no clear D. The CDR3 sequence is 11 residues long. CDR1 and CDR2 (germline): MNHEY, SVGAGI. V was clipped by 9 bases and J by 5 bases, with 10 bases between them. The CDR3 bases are TGTGCCAGTCAACCCGGGGAGACCCAGTACTTC. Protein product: CASQPGETQYF.

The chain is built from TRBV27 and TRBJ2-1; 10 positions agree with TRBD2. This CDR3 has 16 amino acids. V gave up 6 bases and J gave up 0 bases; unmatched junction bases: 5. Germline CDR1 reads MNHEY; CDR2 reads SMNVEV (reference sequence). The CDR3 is CASSRGLAVSYNEQFF. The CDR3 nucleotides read TGTGCCAGCAGCCGTGGACTAGCGGTCTCCTACAATGAGCAGTTCTTC.

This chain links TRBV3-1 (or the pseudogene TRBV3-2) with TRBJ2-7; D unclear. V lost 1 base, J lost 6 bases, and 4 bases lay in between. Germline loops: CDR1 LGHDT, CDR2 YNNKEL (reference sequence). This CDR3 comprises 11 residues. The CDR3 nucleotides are TGTGCCAGCAGCCAAGTCAGCGAGCAGTACTTC. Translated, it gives CASSQVSEQYF.

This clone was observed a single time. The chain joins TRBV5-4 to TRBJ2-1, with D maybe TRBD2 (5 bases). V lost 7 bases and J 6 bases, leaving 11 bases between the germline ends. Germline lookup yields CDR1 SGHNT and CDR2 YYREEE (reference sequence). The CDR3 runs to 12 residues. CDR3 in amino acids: CASYRGINEQFF. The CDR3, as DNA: TGTGCCAGCTATCGGGGTATCAATGAGCAGTTCTTC.

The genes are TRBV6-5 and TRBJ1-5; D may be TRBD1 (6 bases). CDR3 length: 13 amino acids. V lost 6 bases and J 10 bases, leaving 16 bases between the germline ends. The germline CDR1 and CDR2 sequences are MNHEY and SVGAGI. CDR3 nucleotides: TGTGCCAGCAGGGTGGACAGCCGTGAACCCCAGCATTTT. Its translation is CASRVDSREPQHF.

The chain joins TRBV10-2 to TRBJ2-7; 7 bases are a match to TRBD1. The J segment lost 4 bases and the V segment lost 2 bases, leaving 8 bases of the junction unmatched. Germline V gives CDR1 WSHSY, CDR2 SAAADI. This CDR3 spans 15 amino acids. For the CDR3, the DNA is TGCGCCAGCAGTGAGGCCGAGGGACAGATGTACGAGCAGTACTTC. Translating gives CASSEAEGQMYEQYF.

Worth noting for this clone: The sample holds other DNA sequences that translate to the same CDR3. CDR3 sequence: CASSENAGGEKLFF. DNA for the CDR3: TGCGCCAGCAGCGAGAACGCAGGGGGAGAAAAACTGTTTTTT. The rearrangement links TRBV5-1 to TRBJ1-4; 7 bases align to TRBD1. The germline CDR1 and CDR2 sequences are SGHRS and YFSETQ. The length of the CDR3 is 14 residues. V lost 4 bases to trimming and J lost 8 bases; unmatched junction nucleotides: 8.